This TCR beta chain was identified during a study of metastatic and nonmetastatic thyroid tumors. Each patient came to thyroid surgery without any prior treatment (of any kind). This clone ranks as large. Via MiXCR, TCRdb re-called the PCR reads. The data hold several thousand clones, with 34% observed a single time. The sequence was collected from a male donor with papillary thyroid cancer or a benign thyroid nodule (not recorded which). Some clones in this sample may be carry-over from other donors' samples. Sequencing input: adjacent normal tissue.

The CDR3 sequence is CASSEWQESSYEQYF. The CDR3 DNA sequence: TGTGCCAGCAGTGAATGGCAGGAGAGCTCCTACGAGCAGTACTTC. The chain joins TRBV6-1 to TRBJ2-7, with no clear D. Per germline, CDR1 MNHNS and CDR2 SASEGT. V dropped 2 bases and J dropped 0 bases, with 11 bases sitting between them. This CDR3 has 15 amino acids.